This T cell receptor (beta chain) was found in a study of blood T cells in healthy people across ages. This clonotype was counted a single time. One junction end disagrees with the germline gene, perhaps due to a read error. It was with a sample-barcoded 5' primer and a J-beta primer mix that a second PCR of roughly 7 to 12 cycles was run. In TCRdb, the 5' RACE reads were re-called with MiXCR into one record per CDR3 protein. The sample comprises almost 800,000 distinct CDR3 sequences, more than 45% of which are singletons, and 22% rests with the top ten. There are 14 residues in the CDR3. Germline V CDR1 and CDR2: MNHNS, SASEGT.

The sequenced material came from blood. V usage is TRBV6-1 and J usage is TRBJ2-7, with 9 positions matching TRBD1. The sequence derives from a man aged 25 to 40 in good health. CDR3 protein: CAGSAGQGYYEQYF. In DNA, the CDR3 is TGTGCCGGCAGTGCGGGACAGGGATACTACGAGCAGTACTTC.